The 2 T cell receptor beta chains below were found in one sample sequenced in a study of cytotoxic CD8 clonotypes in ibrutinib-treated CLL. Data came from immunoSEQ multiplex PCR; TCRdb stores just in-frame clones and leaves some out. The profile shows roughly 160,000 clones, more than 80% of them singletons. Sequencing was performed on PBMCs, taken after 24 months of ibrutinib treatment. The source is a human donor with chronic lymphocytic leukemia.

In DNA, the CDR3 is TGCGCCAGCAGCTATTACCGTCGAGAGACCCAGTACTTC. Protein product: CASSYYRRETQYF. The rearrangement joins TRBV5-1 to TRBJ2-5, with D uncertain. The CDR3 totals 13 residues. Germline CDR1 is SGHRS and CDR2 is YFSETQ. Trimming stripped 3 bases from V and 4 bases from J, with 10 bases between.

The genes are TRBV7-2 and TRBJ2-1, with 9 bases aligning to TRBD2. Germline lookup yields CDR1 SGHTA and CDR2 FQGNSA. The CDR3 covers 16 residues. The junction had 7 bases not matched to a gene; V was cut back by 7 bases and J by 0 bases. CDR3 sequence reads: CASNRLAGSSYNEQFF. CDR3 nucleotides: TGTGCCAGCAATCGGCTAGCGGGGAGCTCCTACAATGAGCAGTTCTTC.